These T cell receptor beta chains were read from a single sample in a study of T cells in Graves' hyperthyroidism and ophthalmopathy. TCRdb recomputed calls from the multiplex PCR reads with MiXCR, one row per CDR3 protein. This repertoire shows about 210,000 distinct CDR3 sequences, more than 15% found once; its top ten account for roughly 53%. Input material: blood. The receptors were sampled from a man aged 50-60 years with Graves' hyperthyroidism. The CDR3 runs from the conserved cysteine through the conserved F or W. The D gene is left open where the match is weak. Clone size, where shown, is once, few, many, or a class for clones that have expanded.

j_call v_call clone_size d_call cdr3_aa cdr3_nt
TRBJ2-5 TRBV6-2/TRBV6-3 . . CASRERQTKYQETQYF TGTGCCAGCAGGGAAAGACAGACCAAGTACCAAGAGACCCAGTACTTC
TRBJ2-7 TRBV20-1 . TRBD1 CSAWDSPYEQYF TGCAGTGCATGGGACAGTCCCTACGAGCAGTACTTC
TRBJ2-3 TRBV12-3/TRBV12-4 . TRBD1 CASSRDRDFTDTQYF TGTGCCAGCAGTCGGGACAGGGACTTCACAGATACGCAGTATTTT
TRBJ2-5 TRBV18 . . CASSPPGSGRLAVETQYF TGTGCCAGCTCACCACCGGGGTCAGGGCGCCTAGCCGTAGAGACCCAGTACTTC
TRBJ2-3 TRBV20-1 many TRBD2 CSARPGGPHTQYF TGCAGTGCTAGACCGGGAGGGCCACATACGCAGTATTTT
TRBJ2-7 TRBV7-9 few . CASSLARQHDNEQYF TGTGCCAGCAGCTTAGCGAGGCAGCATGACAACGAGCAGTACTTC
TRBJ2-7 TRBV20-1 few . CSAKTGYTYEQYF TGCAGTGCAAAGACAGGATATACGTACGAGCAGTACTTC
TRBJ2-1 TRBV5-1 . . CTNSLTVSSYNEQFF TGCACCAACAGCTTGACGGTGAGCTCCTACAATGAGCAGTTCTTC
TRBJ2-7 TRBV5-4 few TRBD2 CASSLGLAGNYEQYF TGTGCCAGCAGCTTGGGGCTAGCGGGAAACTACGAGCAGTACTTC
TRBJ2-7 TRBV10-2 . . CASRGDVSYEQYF TGCGCCAGCAGAGGTGACGTCTCCTACGAGCAGTACTTC
TRBJ2-7 TRBV11-2 many TRBD1 CASRPQGADEQYF TGTGCCAGCAGGCCGCAGGGGGCCGACGAGCAGTACTTC
TRBJ2-3 TRBV18 many TRBD2 CASSPSLAGTGDTQYF TGTGCCAGCTCACCCTCCTTAGCGGGAACAGGAGATACGCAGTATTTT
TRBJ2-1 TRBV5-1 many TRBD2 CASSGEGLAGSSYNEQFF TGCGCCAGCAGCGGGGAGGGACTAGCGGGGAGCTCCTACAATGAGCAGTTCTTC
TRBJ2-5 TRBV20-1 many . CSARDLGQIPSQETQYF TGCAGTGCTAGAGATCTCGGACAGATACCAAGCCAAGAGACCCAGTACTTC
TRBJ2-1 TRBV7-2 many . CASSSKRPYNEQFF TGTGCCAGCAGCTCCAAAAGGCCCTACAATGAGCAGTTCTTC
TRBJ1-2 TRBV6-1 . . CASSRQVDGYTF TGTGCCAGCAGTAGACAGGTGGATGGCTACACCTTC
TRBJ2-1 TRBV2 many TRBD1 CASRWTGGGNEQFF TGTGCCAGCAGGTGGACAGGGGGTGGTAATGAGCAGTTCTTC
TRBJ2-7 TRBV12-3/TRBV12-4 . TRBD2 CASSWGGEQYF TGTGCCAGCAGTTGGGGGGGGGAGCAGTACTTC
TRBJ2-7 TRBV27 many . CASSPLRATMREQYF TGTGCCAGCAGTCCCCTCCGGGCCACGATGAGGGAGCAGTACTTC
TRBJ1-5 TRBV7-2 . . CASSLYTDQPQHF TGTGCCAGCAGCTTGTACACAGATCAGCCCCAGCATTTT
TRBJ2-7 TRBV7-2 many TRBD2 CASSQGTSGRAYEQYF TGTGCCAGCAGCCAGGGGACTAGCGGGAGGGCCTACGAGCAGTACTTC
TRBJ2-5 TRBV2 . TRBD2 CASKRLAAQETQYF TGTGCCAGCAAAAGACTAGCGGCTCAAGAGACCCAGTACTTC
TRBJ2-1 TRBV20-1 . TRBD2 CSARDLSASGRYEQFF TGCAGTGCTAGAGATCTTTCGGCGAGCGGGAGGTATGAGCAGTTCTTC
TRBJ2-7 TRBV27 . TRBD2 CASSFSGGAPYEQYF TGTGCCAGCAGTTTCTCGGGGGGGGCCCCCTACGAGCAGTACTTC
TRBJ1-2 TRBV11-2 many . CASSTPRQKYGYTF TGTGCCAGCAGCACCCCACGACAGAAGTATGGCTACACCTTC
TRBJ2-5 TRBV7-8 few TRBD2 CASSLGTLAGEETQYF TGTGCCAGCAGCTTAGGCACGCTAGCGGGAGAAGAGACCCAGTACTTC
TRBJ2-1 TRBV6-2/TRBV6-3 . . CASSYRLNSYNEQFF TGTGCCAGCAGTTACAGGCTAAACTCCTACAATGAGCAGTTCTTC
TRBJ1-1 TRBV6-1 . . CAIRADLNTEAFF TGTGCCATCAGAGCGGACTTGAACACTGAAGCTTTCTTT
TRBJ2-2 TRBV20-1 many TRBD1 CSARGAEDRAFLFGELFF TGCAGTGCTAGAGGGGCCGAGGACAGGGCTTTTTTGTTCGGGGAGCTGTTTTTT
TRBJ2-5 TRBV20-1 . TRBD2 CSAGTSGSSGTQYF TGCAGTGCCGGGACTAGCGGGAGTAGTGGGACCCAGTACTTC
TRBJ2-2 TRBV7-7 . TRBD2 CASSSGLAGVGGELFF TGTGCTAGCAGCTCAGGACTAGCGGGAGTTGGCGGGGAGCTGTTTTTT
TRBJ2-1 TRBV15 many TRBD2 CATSSGLAGGIEQFF TGTGCCACCAGCAGCGGACTAGCGGGAGGAATTGAGCAGTTCTTC
TRBJ2-7 TRBV7-9 few TRBD2 CASSLMAGGGYEQYF TGTGCCAGCAGCTTAATGGCGGGAGGCGGCTACGAGCAGTACTTC
TRBJ2-7 TRBV4-2 . . CASSQEEGAGRTYYEQYF TGTGCCAGCAGCCAAGAAGAAGGGGCGGGAAGGACATACTACGAGCAGTACTTC
TRBJ2-1 TRBV7-3 many TRBD1 CASSQDRGTYNEQFF TGTGCCAGCAGTCAGGACAGGGGGACCTACAATGAGCAGTTCTTC
TRBJ2-3 TRBV27 many . CASRLGAYNTDTQYF TGTGCCAGCAGACTTGGGGCGTATAACACAGATACGCAGTATTTT
TRBJ2-2 TRBV28 few TRBD2 CASSPPASPGGNTGKLFF TGTGCCAGCAGTCCCCCAGCTAGTCCGGGGGGGAACACCGGGAAGCTGTTTTTT
TRBJ2-7 TRBV3-1 . TRBD1 CASSGSWDRSTYEQYF TGTGCCAGCAGTGGGTCTTGGGACAGGAGCACCTACGAGCAGTACTTC
TRBJ2-5 TRBV7-8 many . CASSLVKGEETQYF TGTGCCAGCAGCTTAGTGAAGGGGGAAGAGACCCAGTACTTC
TRBJ2-1 TRBV6-6 many . CASSYSTLAAARNEQFF TGTGCCAGCAGTTACTCGACCCTAGCTGCAGCCCGGAATGAGCAGTTCTTC
TRBJ1-1 TRBV6-2/TRBV6-3 many TRBD1 CASRPGGTEAFF TGTGCCAGCAGACCAGGGGGCACTGAAGCTTTCTTT
TRBJ2-5 TRBV2 many TRBD1 CASSGPGGQETQYF TGTGCCAGCAGTGGCCCAGGGGGCCAGGAGACCCAGTACTTC
TRBJ2-7 TRBV19 . . CASSPGRGPYEQYF TGTGCCAGTAGTCCCGGACGGGGACCCTACGAGCAGTACTTC
TRBJ2-7 TRBV5-6 many . CASSLDAGSGEQYF TGTGCCAGCAGCTTGGACGCGGGGTCGGGCGAGCAGTACTTC
TRBJ1-2 TRBV6-1 few TRBD1 CASSRQGAQNGYTF TGTGCCAGCAGCCGACAGGGGGCTCAGAATGGCTACACCTTC
TRBJ2-5 TRBV30 many TRBD1 CAWRQGIVTQYF TGTGCCTGGAGACAGGGGATCGTGACCCAGTACTTC
TRBJ2-5 TRBV5-5 many . CASSLRGYQETQYF TGTGCCAGCAGTTTGAGGGGGTACCAAGAGACCCAGTACTTC
TRBJ2-7 TRBV28 . TRBD1 CPSSFPGQGRFNEQYF TGTCCCAGCAGTTTTCCGGGACAGGGGAGGTTCAATGAGCAGTACTTC
TRBJ2-5 TRBV9 few TRBD2 CASSVGGSPETQYF TGTGCCAGCAGCGTCGGCGGGAGTCCGGAGACCCAGTACTTC
TRBJ2-7 TRBV7-2 . TRBD2 CASSLEAGLTGEQYF TGTGCCAGCAGCTTAGAGGCGGGACTAACGGGCGAGCAGTACTTC